The 2 T cell receptor beta chains below all came from one sample that was sequenced in a study of blood T cell repertoires in COVID-19 (dated by TCRdb to about 2020). The library was prepared using the immunoSEQ multiplex PCR assay. Not all clones reach the TCRdb copy of this immuneACCESS table, which keeps in-frame sequences only. Checked studies attribute under half of the gap to unresolved V genes and leave the rest unexplained. The sample includes under 200,000 clones, with approximately 80% observed a single time. The ten largest make up 2.9% of the sample. Sequenced: peripheral blood. The receptors shown here come from a woman between 55 and 75 years old with acute or convalescent COVID-19.

V and J are TRBV6-6 and TRBJ1-2, with 10 bases that match TRBD1. Germline values: CDR1 MNHNY, CDR2 SVGAGI (reference sequence). The CDR3 consists of 14 residues. V was clipped by 4 bases and J by 8 bases; unmatched bases: 7. CDR3 amino acids: CASSLPDRGGGYTF. The CDR3 DNA reads TGTGCCAGCAGTTTGCCGGACAGGGGGGGAGGCTACACCTTC.

V usage is TRBV9 and J usage is TRBJ2-2, with D possibly matching TRBD2 (7 bases). This CDR3 has 16 amino acids. Germline V gene sequence: CDR1 SGDLS, CDR2 YYNGEE. V lost 0 bases, J lost 6 bases, and 15 bases lay in between. CDR3 protein: CASSVGRGALPGELFF. CDR3 in DNA: TGTGCCAGCAGCGTAGGCCGGGGGGCGCTACCCGGGGAGCTGTTTTTT. Drawing the rest from reference TRBV9 and TRBJ2-2, the complete variable domain is DSGVTQTPKHLITATGQRVTLRCSPRSGDLSVYWYQQSLDQGLQFLIQYYNGEERAKGNILERFSAQQFPDLHSELNLSSLELGDSALYFCASSVGRGALPGELFFGEGSRLTVL.